The source of this TCR beta chain is a study of blood T cell repertoires in COVID-19. Study-wide background: PBMCs, B-cell-depleted T cells, or T cells provided the cDNA or gDNA that made up the material.

Germline CDR1 reads LNHDA; CDR2 reads SQIVND (reference sequence). The CDR3 totals 15 residues. The V gene end was trimmed by 3 bases and the J gene end by 6 bases; junction bases not matched to a gene: 9. Source study methods: Amplification of reference gene primers was used by the study to estimate nucleated cell counts. The method was immunoSEQ multiplex PCR; TCRdb's version includes in-frame clones alone and lacks a portion of them. The V and J calls and clone size are taken from that table; D and trimming were inferred from the DNA. The sample includes about 79,000 clones, 80% to 90% seen only once; the top ten take about 14%.

This sequence originates from an older man with active or convalescent COVID-19. Source material: peripheral blood. The chain is built from TRBV19 and TRBJ2-3, with 7 bases lining up with TRBD2. The CDR3 here is CASSINAGASDTQYF. In DNA form, the CDR3 reads TGTGCCAGTAGTATCAATGCGGGAGCGTCGGATACGCAGTATTTT.